This T cell receptor (beta chain) comes out of a study of T cell changes during pregnancy in multiple sclerosis. V dropped 1 base and J dropped 5 bases, with 18 bases sitting between them. The CDR3 is 17 amino acids. Per germline, CDR1 MRHNA and CDR2 SNTAGT. Sequencing was performed with immunoSEQ multiplex PCR; in TCRdb, only in-frame clones are kept and a portion is missing. The sample lists 45,000 to 55,000 clones, approximately 85% occurring once. Source: CD4+ T cells from peripheral blood mononuclear cells, taken in the second trimester of pregnancy. This TCR was recovered from a female donor with multiple sclerosis, enrolled in a pregnancy study. The rearrangement joins TRBV6-4 to TRBJ2-1; tentatively, D is TRBD1 (5 bases). CDR3 coding DNA: TGTGCCAGCAGTGACTTTTTGACAGATACCATAGACAATGAGCAGTTCTTC. It codes for CASSDFLTDTIDNEQFF.